The 22 T cell receptor beta chains below were found in one sample sequenced in a study of blood T cell repertoires in COVID-19. Here immunoSEQ multiplex PCR was the method, and the copy in TCRdb shows in-frame clones only, minus some. The data contain tens of thousands of clones, about four fifths of them singletons. Material for sequencing was peripheral blood. All receptors derive from a man between 60 and 75 years old with COVID-19, enrolled during active disease.

The V gene is TRBV5-1, the J gene TRBJ1-2; weak D call: TRBD1 (5 bases). Germline V gene sequence: CDR1 SGHRS, CDR2 YFSETQ. CDR3 length: 14 residues. Trimming removed 5 bases at V and 3 bases at J, with 14 bases between. This CDR3 is CASRNSTAHYGYTF. The DNA for the CDR3 is TGCGCCAGCAGGAACTCGACAGCCCACTATGGCTACACCTTC.

This clone occurred a few times. J is TRBJ2-7 and V is TRBV21-1; the DNA was not compared with TRBD1, the D call given in the table. TRBV21-1 is marked as a pseudogene. CDR3 length: 14 amino acids. The CDR3 DNA sequence: TGTGCCAGCACCCGGGACAGGGGGCGCCACGAGCAGTACTTC. Residues: CASTRDRGRHEQYF.

The DNA of the CDR3 is TGTGCCAGCCTCAGGAACACTGGAAACACCATATATTTT. Residues: CASLRNTGNTIYF. The chain links TRBV7-9 to TRBJ1-3; no clear D gene. Trimming removed 8 bases at V and 2 bases at J, with 10 bases between. The CDR3 covers 13 residues. The germline gives CDR1 SEHNR, CDR2 FQNEAQ (reference sequence).

V is TRBV7-9 and J is TRBJ1-3; D might be TRBD1 (6 bases). Germline V CDR1 and CDR2: SEHNR, FQNEAQ (reference sequence). The CDR3 runs 16 residues. V lost 0 bases, J lost 0 bases, and 9 bases lay in between. CDR3 region: CASSLAGTYSGNTIYF. The CDR3 region has the DNA TGTGCCAGCAGCTTAGCGGGGACATACTCTGGAAACACCATATATTTT. The variable domain in full, with the rest retrieved from reference TRBV7-9 and TRBJ1-3, is DTGVSQNPRHKITKRGQNVTFRCDPISEHNRLYWYRQTLGQGPEFLTYFQNEAQLEKSRLLSDRFSAERPKGSFSTLEIQRTEQGDSAMYLCASSLAGTYSGNTIYFGEGSWLTVV.

This sequence joins TRBV30 and TRBJ2-5; 7 bases align to TRBD2. CDR3 length: 13 amino acids. CDR1 is GTSNPN, CDR2 SVGIG, per germline (reference sequence). The J segment lost 5 bases and the V segment lost 3 bases, leaving 6 bases of the junction unmatched. In DNA, the CDR3 is TGTGCCTGGAGGGAAGCGGGATTGGAGACCCAGTACTTC. Protein sequence: CAWREAGLETQYF.

The V call is TRBV28, the J call TRBJ2-3; 7 nucleotides agree with TRBD1. Germline V gene lookup returns CDR1 MDHEN and CDR2 SYDVKM. This CDR3 comprises 14 residues. Unmatched junction bases numbered 9, after V lost 6 bases and J lost 6 bases. In DNA form, the CDR3 reads TGTGCCAGCAGCCAAGGGACAGCCGAGGATACGCAGTATTTT. Encoded protein: CASSQGTAEDTQYF.

This clone occurred a few times. The CDR3 loop is CASSPGLAFEQFF. The DNA for the CDR3 is TGTGCCAGCAGCCCTGGACTAGCTTTCGAGCAGTTCTTC. The chain carries TRBV4-2 and TRBJ2-1; 8 positions match TRBD2. CDR1 is LGHNA, CDR2 YNFKEQ, per germline. The J segment lost 10 bases and the V segment lost 4 bases, leaving 6 bases of the junction unmatched. This CDR3 has 13 amino acids.

The gene calls are TRBV9 and TRBJ1-1; no clear D. With 4 bases removed from V and 1 base from J, the gap between germline ends came to 11 bases. Looked up from germline, CDR1 is SGDLS and CDR2 is YYNGEE. This CDR3 contains 14 residues. CDR3 sequence: CASSLLDTNTEAFF. Here the CDR3 DNA reads TGTGCCAGCAGCTTGCTCGACACGAACACTGAAGCTTTCTTT.

The chain couples TRBV5-6 to TRBJ1-1; D gene unclear. CDR1 is SGHDT, CDR2 YYEEEE, per germline. The CDR3 spans 16 residues. Trimming removed 2 bases at V and 1 base at J, with 15 bases between. This CDR3 is CASSLGGGLGNTEAFF. The CDR3 DNA sequence: TGTGCCAGCAGCTTAGGCGGAGGGCTCGGGAACACTGAAGCTTTCTTT.

The chain couples TRBV5-1 to TRBJ2-5; 9 nucleotides line up with TRBD2. Trimming cost V 4 bases and J 0 bases; bases outside gene matches: 4. Germline V gives CDR1 SGHRS, CDR2 YFSETQ. CDR3 length: 15 residues. CDR3 sequence (DNA): TGCGCCAGCAGCCTGGGGACTAGCTACCAAGAGACCCAGTACTTC. Translated, it gives CASSLGTSYQETQYF.

The chain carries TRBV14 and TRBJ2-1, with D possibly being TRBD2 (6 bases). The CDR3 is 16 residues long. The germline gives CDR1 SGHDN, CDR2 FVKESK. Trimming removed 1 base from V and 0 bases from J, with 10 bases in between. In DNA form, the CDR3 reads TGTGCCAGCAGCCAAGTCGGCGGGGCCTCCTACAATGAGCAGTTCTTC. This sequence encodes CASSQVGGASYNEQFF.

The CDR3, as DNA: TGTGCCAGCAGCCCCAGTATCCTAGCGGGGATGGATACGCAGTATTTT. Its protein is CASSPSILAGMDTQYF. V and J are TRBV9 and TRBJ2-3; the match to TRBD2 covers 9 bases. V shed 4 bases and J 6 bases; nucleotides not matched to a gene: 12. The CDR3 loop spans 16 amino acids. In germline, CDR1 is SGDLS, CDR2 YYNGEE.

The chain links TRBV5-5 to TRBJ2-1; 10 nucleotides agree with TRBD2. The V gene's germline CDR1 is SGHKS and CDR2 YYEKEE (reference sequence). V gave up 3 bases and J gave up 10 bases; unmatched junction bases: 7. This CDR3 spans 14 amino acids. In DNA form, the CDR3 reads TGTGCCAGCAGCTCCGCTAGCGGGGGACCGGAGCAGTTCTTC. Translating it yields CASSSASGGPEQFF.

This sequence joins TRBV2 and TRBJ2-2; 10 positions agree with TRBD1. Germline values: CDR1 SNHLY, CDR2 FYNNEI. The CDR3 consists of 18 residues. Trimming cost V 6 bases and J 7 bases; bases outside gene matches: 17. The CDR3 here is CASREWPPGQGFIGELFF. Here the CDR3 DNA reads TGTGCCAGCAGGGAATGGCCTCCGGGACAGGGGTTCATCGGGGAGCTGTTTTTT.

This rearrangement joins TRBV28 to TRBJ1-1; 7 bases agree with TRBD1. This CDR3 region has 14 residues. CDR1 is MDHEN, CDR2 SYDVKM, per germline. J lost 0 bases, V lost 6 bases, and 4 bases had no gene match. CDR3 sequence reads: CASSLGQLNTEAFF. The CDR3 region has the DNA TGTGCCAGCAGCCTGGGACAGTTGAACACTGAAGCTTTCTTT.

The chain is built from TRBV5-4 and TRBJ2-3, with D unclear. Trimming pared 0 bases from V and 2 bases from J, leaving 10 bases between. CDR1 SGHNT and CDR2 YYREEE come from the germline V gene (reference sequence). CDR3 length: 15 residues. The chain's CDR3 is CASSLGSRSTDTQYF. In DNA form, the CDR3 reads TGTGCCAGCAGCTTGGGTAGTAGATCCACAGATACGCAGTATTTT.

The V gene is TRBV6-6, the J gene TRBJ1-4; the D gene is possibly TRBD1 (6 bases). The CDR3 spans 16 residues. Germline V CDR1 and CDR2: MNHNY, SVGAGI (reference sequence). Trimming stripped 5 bases from V and 0 bases from J, with 13 bases between. In nucleotides, the CDR3 is TGTGCCAGCAGTCGAGGGACATTAACAACTAATGAAAAACTGTTTTTT. It is translated as CASSRGTLTTNEKLFF.

This chain links TRBV2 with TRBJ2-5, with a possible D match to TRBD1 (6 bases). CDR1 and CDR2 (germline): SNHLY, FYNNEI. V was pared by 5 bases and J by 3 bases, with 10 bases between. The CDR3 covers 13 residues. Here the CDR3 reads CASSNRAEETQYF. The CDR3, as DNA: TGTGCCAGCAGTAACAGGGCGGAAGAGACCCAGTACTTC.

The chain combines TRBV4-1 with TRBJ2-2; TRBD2 might be the D (5 bases). Germline V gives CDR1 MGHRA, CDR2 YSYEKL. V shed 3 bases and J shed 7 bases, with 18 bases lying between them. This CDR3 has 16 amino acids. This CDR3 reads CASSQVKGRALGELFF. CDR3 nucleotide sequence: TGCGCCAGCAGCCAGGTCAAAGGGCGGGCCCTCGGGGAGCTGTTTTTT.

This rearrangement joins TRBV10-3 to TRBJ1-2; TRBD1 might be the D (5 bases). Trimming took 4 bases from V and 2 from J, leaving 8 bases between them. This CDR3 is 13 amino acids long. The germline V gene encodes CDR1 ENHRY and CDR2 SYGVKD. The CDR3 is CAISVGVNYGYTF. CDR3 nucleotide sequence: TGTGCCATCAGTGTAGGGGTAAACTATGGCTACACCTTC.

This chain joins TRBV5-1 and TRBJ2-1; 8 nucleotides agree with TRBD1. The germline V gene encodes CDR1 SGHRS and CDR2 YFSETQ. The CDR3 is 15 amino acids. V gave up 7 bases and J gave up 9 bases; unmatched junction bases: 15. CDR3 sequence (DNA): TGCGCCAGCTTTCCCGGGACAGGAGTCTTTGGTGAGCAGTTCTTC. It is translated as CASFPGTGVFGEQFF.

The genes are TRBV6-5 and TRBJ2-7, with 12 positions matching TRBD2. Unmatched junction bases numbered 4, after V lost 5 bases and J lost 5 bases. CDR1 and CDR2 (germline): MNHEY, SVGAGI. This CDR3 has 14 amino acids. CDR3: CASSRLAGDDEQYF. In DNA form, the CDR3 reads TGTGCCAGCAGTAGACTAGCGGGAGACGACGAGCAGTACTTC.